Included here is one T cell receptor (beta chain) sequence, with context. This clonotype has only a few counts. Its antigen is unknown. Base-call qualities are not available, and no considerably larger clone is one nucleotide away. For sequencing, an Illumina NovaSeq 6000 was employed. TCRalpha and TCRbeta cDNA libraries were built by 5'RACE with constant-segment primers, adding sample barcodes and unique molecular identifiers. Trizol reagent was used to extract RNA from every sample. Library amplification was performed in two PCR steps, and a second sample barcode and Illumina TruSeq adapters were introduced in the second step. The libraries were sequenced on an Illumina NovaSeq using 2 x 150 bp paired-end reads. Regarding the original processing steps: Reads were demultiplexed and collapsed into UMI-guided consensus sequences with migec v1.2.7. Using mixcr v2.1.11, the UMI consensuses were aligned to TRA and TRB V and J templates and assembled into clonotypes. A clonotype was counted as expanded or contracted only if both edgeR and NoisET called the change significant, with noise models trained on biological replicates. For edgeR calls, a false discovery rate-adjusted p below 0.01 and a log2 fold-change threshold of 1 were applied. As an exploratory analysis of dynamics, max-normalized trajectories of the 1000 most abundant clonotypes were examined with PCA combined with hierarchical clustering. Separately sequenced CD4+ and CD8+ repertoires were used to assign a CD4 or CD8 phenotype to each responding clone. TCRdb itself trimmed the public reads at Q25 with fastp, ran MiXCR and retained productive beta chains. Rows with a matching CDR3 protein are joined into one entry that keeps the most common DNA and genes. The V and J calls reflect TCRdb's pipeline rather than the authors' work. This sample comprises approximately 340,000 distinct CDR3 sequences, roughly 15% of them detected only once. Approximately 20% of the sample is taken by the ten largest.

This sample is part of a study of T-cell memory formation after mild COVID-19 (dated by TCRdb to about 2021). Some background on the complete study: Most TCR sequence clusters were specific to one of the two donors. In a couple of donors, T-cell clones that expanded and contracted after mild COVID-19 were tracked by sequencing TCRalpha and TCRbeta repertoires over time. The cohort was made up of two young adult volunteers, one female and one male, who were previously healthy.

Ficoll-Paque density gradient centrifugation was used to isolate PBMCs. What the study reported, not specific to this receptor: Some responding clones were detected in pre-infection memory, suggesting pre-existing cross-reactive memory T cells joined the SARS-CoV-2 response. Contracting CD4+ clones were located mainly in the CM and EM memory subsets, whereas CD8+ clones were found to be enriched in EMRA. SARS-CoV-2 specificity was not confirmed for the second-wave clones peaking on day 37. Clones contracting from day 15 to 85 had balanced CD4/CD8 phenotypes, while a second wave expanding from day 15 to 37 was biased towards CD4+. Only two mild cases were covered by the study, and larger cohorts that include severe cases with pre-infection samples were considered necessary.

V is pared back by 1 base and J by 4 bases, with 20 bases lying between the germline termini. Per the germline V gene (reference sequence), SEHNR is the CDR1 and FQNEAQ is the CDR2. The CDR3 sequence holds 18 residues, the cysteine and phenylalanine included. Only CDR3 DNA remains: 54 bases, in frame from the first base. The chain uses TRBV7-9 and TRBJ2-1, with TRBD1 perhaps the D gene, on 6 matching bases. Source material: PBMCs or a T cell subset sorted from them (not recorded which). The clonotype originates from a young man who had mild COVID-19 (a few samples of this study predate the infection). The sample titles of this study are shuffled in the database, so cell type and time point are left out; the donor was told from shared clones. The nucleotide sequence reads as follows: TGTGCCAGCAGCTTAGTGGCAGGGGCCGAGGCGAAATACAATGAGCAGTTCTTC. This encodes CASSLVAGAEAKYNEQFF.